Given below is one T cell receptor (beta chain) in context. Germline CDR1 reads SGDLS; CDR2 reads YYNGEE. V gave up 0 bases and J gave up 5 bases; unmatched junction bases: 5. The CDR3 totals 16 residues. This entry is derived from a study of shared clonotypes between healthy human individuals. The method was immunoSEQ multiplex PCR; TCRdb's version includes in-frame clones alone and lacks a portion of them. This table holds around 2.5 million clones, approximately 94% found once. Donation came from healthy HIV-negative adults that had no recent acute infections or vaccinations. The sequence was obtained from a man between 18 and 29 years old in good health. Some clones in this sample may be carry-over from other donors' samples. V gene TRBV9 combines with J gene TRBJ2-2, with 9 bases identical to TRBD2. Material: naive CD4+ T cells from PBMCs. As for subset: CD45RA+ positively selected. The CDR3 bases are TGTGCCAGCAGCGTAGCTGGCGGGAGGGGTACCGGGGAGCTGTTTTTT. This translates into CASSVAGGRGTGELFF.